These T cell receptor beta chains were read from a single sample in a study of CD8 T cells in ankylosing spondylitis. TCRdb itself ran the 5' RACE reads through MiXCR, one entry per CDR3 protein. The data hold about 210,000 distinct CDR3 sequences, with just under 7.5% observed a single time. Sequenced input: blood, either unsorted or a sorted T cell fraction (not recorded which). Every receptor here comes from a male donor with ankylosing spondylitis. CDR3s include the opening cysteine and the closing phenylalanine or tryptophan. D genes are given only for firm matches. Clone size is given for some rows only: seen once, a few or many times, or a class if the clone is expanded.

size,J,V,D,CDR3,DNA
many,TRBJ1-5,TRBV28,.,CASSLFLNNQPQHF,TGTGCCAGCAGTTTATTTCTGAACAATCAGCCCCAGCATTTT
many,TRBJ2-3,TRBV24-1,.,CATSDWESDTQYF,TGTGCCACCAGTGATTGGGAGAGTGATACGCAGTATTTT
.,TRBJ1-2,TRBV7-3,.,CASSPGGGPYGYTF,TGTGCCAGCAGCCCCGGAGGGGGGCCGTATGGCTACACCTTC
few,TRBJ2-2,TRBV9,.,CASSVAGWRGSGELFF,TGTGCCAGCAGCGTAGCGGGATGGAGGGGGTCCGGGGAGCTGTTTTTT
.,TRBJ2-7,TRBV6-6,.,CASTRQASYEQYF,TGTGCCAGCACCCGACAGGCCTCCTACGAGCAGTACTTC
many,TRBJ2-1,TRBV20-1,.,CSASASGLEQFF,TGCAGTGCTAGCGCCAGCGGGCTTGAGCAGTTCTTC
.,TRBJ1-1,TRBV20-1,.,CSARVLGNAEAFF,TGCAGTGCTAGAGTATTAGGGAACGCTGAAGCTTTCTTT
.,TRBJ2-1,TRBV7-3,TRBD2,CASSFSLAGGPNEQFF,TGTGCCAGCAGCTTTTCACTAGCGGGGGGGCCCAATGAGCAGTTCTTC
many,TRBJ2-7,TRBV13,.,CASSLGNGEQYF,TGTGCCAGCAGCTTAGGGAACGGCGAGCAGTACTTC
many,TRBJ2-3,TRBV24-1,TRBD2,CATSDSLGLGQQYF,TGTGCCACCAGTGATTCTCTCGGACTAGGGCAGCAGTATTTT
many,TRBJ2-1,TRBV12-3/TRBV12-4,TRBD2,CASSLGSVGGRALNEQFF,TGTGCCAGCAGTTTAGGGTCGGTTGGTGGGAGGGCTCTCAATGAGCAGTTCTTC
many,TRBJ2-2,TRBV5-1,.,CASRRLDTGELFF,TGCGCCAGCAGGCGCCTTGACACCGGGGAGCTGTTTTTT
many,TRBJ2-5,TRBV20-1,.,CSARDRGTQYF,TGCAGTGCTAGAGATCGGGGGACCCAGTACTTC
.,TRBJ2-7,TRBV5-1,.,CASSLVPGLVTYEQYF,TGCGCCAGCAGCCTAGTCCCGGGCCTTGTTACCTACGAGCAGTACTTC
many,TRBJ2-1,TRBV27,.,CASSSLAHEQFF,TGTGCCAGCAGTTCCCTGGCCCATGAGCAGTTCTTC
many,TRBJ1-1,TRBV4-3,.,CASSQVLGVLSPEAFF,TGCGCCAGCAGCCAAGTCCTGGGGGTTCTTAGTCCTGAAGCTTTCTTT
many,TRBJ2-2,TRBV6-1,.,CASSVSVTGELFF,TGTGCCAGCAGTGTATCCGTAACCGGGGAGCTGTTTTTT
.,TRBJ2-1,TRBV20-1,.,CSATRRNYNEQFF,TGCAGTGCTACGAGAAGAAACTACAATGAGCAGTTCTTC
.,TRBJ2-1,TRBV10-3,TRBD2,CAISESLAGGLEQFF,TGTGCCATCAGTGAGTCGCTAGCGGGGGGGCTGGAGCAGTTCTTC
.,TRBJ1-1,TRBV3-1,.,CASSQRTVPVNPEAFF,TGTGCCAGCAGCCAAAGGACTGTCCCGGTAAACCCTGAAGCTTTCTTT
many,TRBJ1-1,TRBV7-2,.,CASSSGLREAFF,TGTGCCAGCAGCTCGGGACTCAGGGAAGCTTTCTTT
many,TRBJ2-7,TRBV6-1,.,CASSLGTPYEQYF,TGTGCCAGCAGCCTGGGGACACCCTACGAGCAGTACTTC
once,TRBJ2-1,TRBV20-1,TRBD1,CSARDRDRGGSEQFF,TGCAGTGCTAGAGATAGGGACAGGGGCGGTAGTGAGCAGTTCTTC
many,TRBJ2-1,TRBV7-6,.,CASSLEEYNEQFF,TGTGCCAGCAGCTTAGAGGAGTACAATGAGCAGTTCTTC
many,TRBJ2-3,TRBV4-2,.,CASSQEIQRGAWDTDTQYF,TGTGCCAGCAGCCAAGAGATACAACGGGGGGCCTGGGACACAGATACGCAGTATTTT
.,TRBJ1-6,TRBV21-1,.,CASSKVGSPLHF,TGTGCCAGCAGCAAAGTTGGTTCACCCCTCCACTTT
many,TRBJ2-1,TRBV29-1,TRBD2,CSVLGGRALKNSYNEQFF,TGCAGCGTTCTCGGCGGGAGGGCTCTTAAAAATTCCTACAATGAGCAGTTCTTC
few,TRBJ2-3,TRBV7-2,.,CASSLYPDTQYF,TGTGCCAGCAGCTTATATCCAGATACGCAGTATTTT
.,TRBJ1-2,TRBV5-1,.,CASSPRTAQGYTF,TGCGCCAGCAGCCCGCGGACGGCGCAAGGCTACACCTTC
.,TRBJ2-7,TRBV7-8,.,CASSPAKGAGFYEQYF,TGTGCCAGCAGCCCAGCCAAGGGGGCGGGGTTCTACGAGCAGTACTTC
.,TRBJ2-7,TRBV4-3,.,CASSQVEGSYEQYF,TGCGCCAGCAGCCAAGTTGAGGGATCCTACGAGCAGTACTTC